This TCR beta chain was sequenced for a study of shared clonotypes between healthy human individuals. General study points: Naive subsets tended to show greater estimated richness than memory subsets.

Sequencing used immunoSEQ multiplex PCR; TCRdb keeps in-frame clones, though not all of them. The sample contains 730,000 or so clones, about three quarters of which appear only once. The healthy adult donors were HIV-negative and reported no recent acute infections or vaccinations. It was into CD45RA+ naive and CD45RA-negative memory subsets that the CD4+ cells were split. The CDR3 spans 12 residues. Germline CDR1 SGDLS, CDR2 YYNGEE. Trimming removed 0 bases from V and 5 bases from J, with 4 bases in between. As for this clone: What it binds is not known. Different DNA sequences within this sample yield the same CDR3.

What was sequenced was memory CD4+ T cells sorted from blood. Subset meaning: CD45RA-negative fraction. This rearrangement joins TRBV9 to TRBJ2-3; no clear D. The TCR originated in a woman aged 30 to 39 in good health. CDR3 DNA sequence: TGTGCCAGCAGCGTAGGTTTAGATACGCAGTATTTT. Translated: CASSVGLDTQYF.